The 10 T cell receptor beta chains presented below share a single source sample, sequenced in a study of Ad26.COV2.S vaccination and SARS-CoV-2 variants. Sample treatment: roughly 20 received Ad26.COV2.S at low or high dose, single or two shots; 5 received placebo; per-sample allocation not given. Samples were taken on day 63 after the first vaccine or placebo injection. Profiling relied on immunoSEQ multiplex PCR, and the TCRdb table lists in-frame clones only, not all of them. The top ten hold about 1.5% of the sample, which has roughly 700,000 clones, more than 80% seen once. The source material was peripheral blood, sampled in a trial of Ad26.COV2.S vaccine versus placebo. These receptors all come from a person between 18 and 65 years old who received the Ad26.COV2.S COVID-19 vaccine or a placebo.

The genes are TRBV18 and TRBJ1-2, with D unclear. CDR3 length: 13 amino acids. The germline V gene encodes CDR1 KGHSH and CDR2 LQKENI. V was cut by 0 bases and J by 3 bases, with 5 bases left in between. The CDR3 loop reads CASSPPRDYGYTF. CDR3 nucleotides: TGTGCCAGCTCACCACCTAGGGACTATGGCTACACCTTC.

The chain joins TRBV21-1 to TRBJ2-7; the table's D call of TRBD1 was not tested on the DNA. TRBV21-1 is a known pseudogene. The CDR3 totals 15 residues. The chain's CDR3 is CASSNPRQGGSEQYF. The CDR3 nucleotides read TGTGCCAGCAGCAATCCCAGACAGGGCGGATCCGAGCAGTACTTC.

This chain uses TRBV5-1 with TRBJ2-1; 9 bases fit TRBD2. After removal of 4 bases from V and 2 bases from J, the junction contained 7 bases not matched to a gene. The CDR3 spans 16 residues. The germline V gene has CDR1 SGHRS and CDR2 YFSETQ. The CDR3 reads CASSSGLANPYNEQFF. DNA of the CDR3: TGCGCCAGCAGCAGCGGACTAGCGAACCCCTACAATGAGCAGTTCTTC.

This clone was counted once. The chain couples TRBV2 to TRBJ1-5; D gene uncertain. V was cut by 3 bases and J by 5 bases, with 11 bases left in between. Germline CDR1 reads SNHLY; CDR2 reads FYNNEI. The CDR3 is 14 amino acids. CDR3 residues: CASSDSTPYQPQHF. DNA for the CDR3: TGTGCCAGCAGTGATTCGACCCCCTATCAGCCCCAGCATTTT.

The J gene is TRBJ1-4, the V gene TRBV20-1; D gene unclear. The V end was cut by 0 bases, the J end by 8 bases, with 4 bases between. The CDR3 has 11 residues. Germline V lookup: CDR1 DFQATT, CDR2 SNEGSKA (reference sequence). The DNA of the CDR3 is TGCAGTGCTAGAGATATAGAAAAACTGTTTTTT. Protein: CSARDIEKLFF.

The V gene is TRBV5-6, the J gene TRBJ1-5; the D is unclear. Trimming shortened V by 4 bases and J by 4 bases, and 9 bases separated the two germline ends. There are 13 residues in the CDR3. Germline V CDR1 and CDR2: SGHDT, YYEEEE. The CDR3 bases are TGTGCCAGCAGCATTCAACTGAATCAGCCCCAGCATTTT. It yields the protein CASSIQLNQPQHF.

V usage is TRBV7-2 and J usage is TRBJ1-5, with D possibly being TRBD1 (5 bases). With 3 bases removed from V and 2 bases from J, the gap between germline ends came to 11 bases. The length of the CDR3 is 15 residues. Germline V CDR1 and CDR2: SGHTA, FQGNSA. The CDR3 DNA is TGTGCCAGCAGCTTTGTCGACAGCCGCAATCAGCCCCAGCATTTT. It translates to CASSFVDSRNQPQHF.

The J gene is TRBJ1-1, the V gene TRBV7-9; D uncertain. Trimming removed 1 base at V and 2 bases at J, with 8 bases between. Germline assignment: CDR1 SEHNR and CDR2 FQNEAQ (reference sequence). The CDR3 covers 14 residues. CDR3 in DNA: TGTGCCAGCAGCTTAGTTGCCCAAAACACTGAAGCTTTCTTT. Its protein is CASSLVAQNTEAFF.

The V call is TRBV7-2, the J call TRBJ2-3, with D possibly TRBD1 on 6 matching bases. Germline CDR1 reads SGHTA; CDR2 reads FQGNSA. This CDR3 spans 17 amino acids. V was clipped by 1 base and J by 2 bases, with 16 bases between them. CDR3 amino acids: CASSLEGHPLLTDTQYF. DNA of the CDR3: TGTGCCAGCAGCTTAGAGGGACACCCCCTTCTCACAGATACGCAGTATTTT.

This clone was observed once. The chain carries TRBV4-3 and TRBJ2-5; perhaps D is TRBD1 or TRBD2 (6 bases each). V lost 0 bases and J 5 bases, leaving 13 bases between the germline ends. The CDR3 has 15 amino acids. Per the germline V gene, CDR1 is LGHNA and CDR2 is YSLEER. CDR3 bases: TGCGCCAGCAGCCAAGATTTAGGGGGGAGGGAGACCCAGTACTTC. This gives the protein CASSQDLGGRETQYF.